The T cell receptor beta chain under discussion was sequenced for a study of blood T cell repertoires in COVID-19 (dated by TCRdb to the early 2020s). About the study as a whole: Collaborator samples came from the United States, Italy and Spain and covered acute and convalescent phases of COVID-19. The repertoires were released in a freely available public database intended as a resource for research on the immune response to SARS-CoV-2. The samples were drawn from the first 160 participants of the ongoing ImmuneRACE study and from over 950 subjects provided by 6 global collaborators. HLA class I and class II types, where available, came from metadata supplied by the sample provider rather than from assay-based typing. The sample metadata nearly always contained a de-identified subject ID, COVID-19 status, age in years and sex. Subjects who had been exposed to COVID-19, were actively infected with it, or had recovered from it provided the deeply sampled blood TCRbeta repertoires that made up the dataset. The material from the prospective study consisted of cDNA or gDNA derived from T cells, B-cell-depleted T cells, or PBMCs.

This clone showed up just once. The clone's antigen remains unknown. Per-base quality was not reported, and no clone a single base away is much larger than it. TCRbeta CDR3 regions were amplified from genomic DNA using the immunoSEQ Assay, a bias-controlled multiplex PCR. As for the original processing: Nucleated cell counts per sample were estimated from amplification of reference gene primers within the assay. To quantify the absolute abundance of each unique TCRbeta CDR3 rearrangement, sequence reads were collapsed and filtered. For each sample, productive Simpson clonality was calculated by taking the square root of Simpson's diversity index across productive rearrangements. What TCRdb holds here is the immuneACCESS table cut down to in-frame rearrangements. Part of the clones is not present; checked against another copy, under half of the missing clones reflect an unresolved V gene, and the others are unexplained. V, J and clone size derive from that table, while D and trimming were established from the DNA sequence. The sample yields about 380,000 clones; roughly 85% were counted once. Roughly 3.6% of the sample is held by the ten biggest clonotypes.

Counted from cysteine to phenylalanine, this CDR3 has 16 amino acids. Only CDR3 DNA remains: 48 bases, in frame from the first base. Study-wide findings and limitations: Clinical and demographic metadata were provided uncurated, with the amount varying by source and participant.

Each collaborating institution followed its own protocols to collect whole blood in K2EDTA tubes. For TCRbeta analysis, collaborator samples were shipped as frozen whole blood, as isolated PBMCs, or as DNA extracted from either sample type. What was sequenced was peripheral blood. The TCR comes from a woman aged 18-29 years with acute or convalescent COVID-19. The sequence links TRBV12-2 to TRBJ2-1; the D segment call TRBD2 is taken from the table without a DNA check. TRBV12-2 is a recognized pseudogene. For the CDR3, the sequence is CASRLLAGGSYNEQFF. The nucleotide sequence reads TGTGCAAGTCGCTTACTAGCGGGGGGCTCCTACAATGAGCAGTTCTTC.